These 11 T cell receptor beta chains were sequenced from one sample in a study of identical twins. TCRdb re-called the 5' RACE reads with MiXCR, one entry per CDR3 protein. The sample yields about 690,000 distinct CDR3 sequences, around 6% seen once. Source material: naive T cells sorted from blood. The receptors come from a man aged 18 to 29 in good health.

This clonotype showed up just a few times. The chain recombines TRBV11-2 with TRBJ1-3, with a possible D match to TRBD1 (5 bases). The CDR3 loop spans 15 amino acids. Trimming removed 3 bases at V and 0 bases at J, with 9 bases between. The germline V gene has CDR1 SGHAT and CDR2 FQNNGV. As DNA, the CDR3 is TGTGCCAGCAGCTTGAAGGGGCACTCTGGAAACACCATATATTTT. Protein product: CASSLKGHSGNTIYF. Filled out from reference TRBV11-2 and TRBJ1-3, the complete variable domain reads EAGVAQSPRYKIIEKRQSVAFWCNPISGHATLYWYQQILGQGPKLLIQFQNNGVVDDSQLPKDRFSAERLKGVDSTLKIQPAKLEDSAVYLCASSLKGHSGNTIYFGEGSWLTVV.

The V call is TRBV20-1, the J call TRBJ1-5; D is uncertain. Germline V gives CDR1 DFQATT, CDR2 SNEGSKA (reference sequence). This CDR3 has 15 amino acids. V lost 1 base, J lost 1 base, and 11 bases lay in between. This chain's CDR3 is CSARVPEQSNQPQHF. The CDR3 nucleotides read TGCAGTGCTAGAGTTCCAGAACAGAGCAATCAGCCCCAGCATTTT.

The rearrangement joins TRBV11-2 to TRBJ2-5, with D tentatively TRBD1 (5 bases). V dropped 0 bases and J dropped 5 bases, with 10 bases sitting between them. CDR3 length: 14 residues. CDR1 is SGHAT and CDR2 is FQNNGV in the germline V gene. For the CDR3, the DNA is TGTGCCAGCAGCTTAGATCCCCCAGGGGAGACCCAGTACTTC. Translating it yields CASSLDPPGETQYF.

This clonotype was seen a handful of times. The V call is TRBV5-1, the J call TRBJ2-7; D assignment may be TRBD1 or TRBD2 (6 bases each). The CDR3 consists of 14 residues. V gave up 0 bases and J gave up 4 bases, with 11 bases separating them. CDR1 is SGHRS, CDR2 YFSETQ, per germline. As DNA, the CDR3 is TGCGCCAGCAGCTTGGAGGTAGGGGGGTACGAGCAGTACGTC. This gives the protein CASSLEVGGYEQYV.

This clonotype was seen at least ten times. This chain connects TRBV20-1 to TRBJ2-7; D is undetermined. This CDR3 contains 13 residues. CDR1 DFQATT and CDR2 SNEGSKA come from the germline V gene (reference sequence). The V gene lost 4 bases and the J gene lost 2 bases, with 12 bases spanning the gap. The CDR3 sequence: CSATEQVTYEQYF. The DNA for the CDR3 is TGCAGTGCTACTGAGCAGGTAACCTACGAGCAGTACTTC.

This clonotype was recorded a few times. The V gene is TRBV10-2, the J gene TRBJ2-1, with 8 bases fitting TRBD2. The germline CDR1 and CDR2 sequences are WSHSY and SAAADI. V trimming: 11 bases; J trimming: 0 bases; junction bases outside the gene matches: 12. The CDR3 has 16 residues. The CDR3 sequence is CAAFLTAGGSYNEQFF. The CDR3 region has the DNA TGCGCCGCCTTTCTAACGGCGGGAGGCTCCTACAATGAGCAGTTCTTC.

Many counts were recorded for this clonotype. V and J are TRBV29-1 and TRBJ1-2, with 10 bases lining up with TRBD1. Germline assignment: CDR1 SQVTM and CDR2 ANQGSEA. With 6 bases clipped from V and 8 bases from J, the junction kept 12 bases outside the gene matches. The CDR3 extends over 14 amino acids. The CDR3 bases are TGCAGCGTGCCCCCGCGACAGGGGGCGGTAGGCTACACCTTC. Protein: CSVPPRQGAVGYTF.

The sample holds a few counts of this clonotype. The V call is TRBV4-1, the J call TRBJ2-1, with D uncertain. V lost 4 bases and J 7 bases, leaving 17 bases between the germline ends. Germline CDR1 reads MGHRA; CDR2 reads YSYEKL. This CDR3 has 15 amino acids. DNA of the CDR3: TGCGCCAGCAGCCCATGGATGACCGCAGAAAATGAGCAGTTCTTC. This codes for CASSPWMTAENEQFF.

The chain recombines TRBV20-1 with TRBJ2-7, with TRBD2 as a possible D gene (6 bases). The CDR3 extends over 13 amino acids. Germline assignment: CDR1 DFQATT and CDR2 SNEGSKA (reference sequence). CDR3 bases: TGCAGGGTTCTCCGGGACTCGTCCTACGAGCAGTACTTC. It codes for CRVLRDSSYEQYF.

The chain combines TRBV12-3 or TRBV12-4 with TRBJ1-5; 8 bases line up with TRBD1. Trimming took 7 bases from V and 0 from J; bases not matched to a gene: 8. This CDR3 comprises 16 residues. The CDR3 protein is CASIRTGPYSNQPQHF. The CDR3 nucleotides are TGTGCCAGCATCCGGACAGGGCCTTATAGCAATCAGCCCCAGCATTTT.

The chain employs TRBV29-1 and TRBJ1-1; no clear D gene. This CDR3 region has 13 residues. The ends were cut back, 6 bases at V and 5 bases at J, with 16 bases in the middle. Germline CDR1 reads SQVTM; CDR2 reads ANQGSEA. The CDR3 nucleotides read TGCAGCGTAGCCCATCAACTCAGGACTGAAGCTTTCTTT. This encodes CSVAHQLRTEAFF.